The entry that follows covers one TCR beta chain sequence. Its antigen is not identified. This CDR3 region has 14 residues. Germline V gene lookup returns CDR1 MNHNS and CDR2 SASEGT. V lost 5 bases, J lost 7 bases, and 15 bases lay in between. These data come from a study of shared clonotypes between healthy human individuals. Whole-study context: Three men and a couple of women, aged 18 to 49, were donors. Overall study findings and caveats: A generally larger estimated richness was seen in naive subsets than in memory subsets. Shared clonotypes: approximately 5% naive CD4, under 4% naive CD8, 2.3% memory CD4, under 0.45% memory CD8.

Deep was the level at which the assay was run. The repertoire was sequenced with immunoSEQ multiplex PCR; TCRdb's copy has only in-frame clones and lacks some. The sample contains about 2 million clones, over 85% of which appear only once. CD45RO-negative cells were positively selected for CCR7, leaving out terminally differentiated effector memory CD45RA+ cells. The rearrangement uses TRBV6-1 and TRBJ1-5, with D possibly being TRBD1 (5 bases). The TCR comes from a man younger than 35 in good health. The sequenced material came from naive CD8+ T cells sorted from blood. The CDR3 nucleotides are TGTGCCAGCAGTTTAAGGGGAATTGACCAGCCCCAGCATTTT. Amino acid sequence: CASSLRGIDQPQHF.